The subject of this entry is one T cell receptor beta chain. After extraction with the RNeasy kit, roughly 0.45 to 1 ug of the RNA was reverse transcribed using random hexamers. The amplification used immunoSEQ multiplex PCR on TCR beta CDR3; it spanned 54 Vbeta and 13 Jbeta. TCRdb reanalysed the immunoSEQ multiplex PCR reads using MiXCR and keeps one entry per CDR3 protein. The sample includes fewer than 80,000 distinct CDR3 sequences, just under 95% of them seen just once. This specimen comes from a study of CD8 T cells in Susac syndrome. Each multiple sclerosis control was a treatment-naive patient with relapsing-remitting disease that was either stable or active. The V and J ends lost 2 bases and 5 bases respectively, with 12 bases between them. The germline gives CDR1 MNHEY, CDR2 SMNVEV (reference sequence). This CDR3 spans 14 amino acids.

This TCR derives from a human donor with multiple sclerosis. The chain is built from TRBV27 and TRBJ2-5; TRBD2 is a possible D gene (5 bases). The sample was CD8+ T cells from PBMCs. The DNA for the CDR3 is TGTGCCAGCAGTTTAGATATGACGGGGGAGACCCAGTACTTC. Translated, it gives CASSLDMTGETQYF.